This T cell receptor (beta chain) stems from a study of T cells after yellow fever vaccination. Study summary: The authors prepared low-cell-number fractions using SMART-Seq v4 Ultra Low Input. Study-wide results and limits: Most clones from primary vaccination resurfaced after the booster (about 95% CD4, 88% CD8). Although the secondary response was weaker, it peaked faster, at day 5 versus 15.

Germline loops: CDR1 SGDLS, CDR2 YYNGEE. The V segment lost 0 bases and the J segment 2 bases; nucleotides outside the gene matches: 7. The CDR3 length is 16 residues. Using its own MiXCR run on the 5' RACE reads, TCRdb lists one record per CDR3 protein. The table shows roughly 520,000 distinct CDR3 sequences, with around a fifth occurring only once. The sample holds a few counts of this clonotype. Its cognate antigen is unknown. The genes are TRBV9 and TRBJ2-5; 7 bases map to TRBD2. This TCR was recovered from a young man who received the YFV17D yellow fever vaccine. Specimen: PBMCs, collected about 21 days after the first yellow fever vaccination. CDR3 in amino acids: CASSVEGSREQETQYF. The CDR3 nucleotides are TGTGCCAGCAGCGTAGAAGGATCGCGGGAGCAAGAGACCCAGTACTTC.